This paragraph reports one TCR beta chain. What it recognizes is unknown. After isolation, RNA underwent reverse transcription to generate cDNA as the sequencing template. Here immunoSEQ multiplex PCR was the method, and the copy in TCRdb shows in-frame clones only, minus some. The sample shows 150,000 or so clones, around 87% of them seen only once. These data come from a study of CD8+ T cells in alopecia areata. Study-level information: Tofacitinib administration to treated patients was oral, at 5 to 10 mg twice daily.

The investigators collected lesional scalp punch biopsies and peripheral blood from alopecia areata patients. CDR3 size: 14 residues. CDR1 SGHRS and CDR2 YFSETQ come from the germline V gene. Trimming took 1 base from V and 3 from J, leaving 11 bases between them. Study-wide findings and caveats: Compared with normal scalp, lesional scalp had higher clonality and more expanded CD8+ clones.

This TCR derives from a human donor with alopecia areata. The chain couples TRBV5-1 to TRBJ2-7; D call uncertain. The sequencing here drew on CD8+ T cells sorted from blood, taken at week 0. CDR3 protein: CASSLTPDGYEQYF. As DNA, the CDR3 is TGCGCCAGCAGCTTGACGCCCGACGGCTACGAGCAGTACTTC.